The 27 T cell receptor beta chains below were found in one sample sequenced in a study of PD-1 blockade in classical Hodgkin lymphoma. Data came from immunoSEQ multiplex PCR; TCRdb stores just in-frame clones and leaves some out. The data hold 26,000 or so clones, with over 65% observed a single time. With no exception, relapse followed autologous stem cell transplantation in all patients, and brentuximab vedotin exposure varied. Magnetic negative selection of thawed PBMCs was the method by which CD4+ T cells were purified. The material sequenced was CD4+ T cells from blood, taken at baseline. These receptors were obtained from a human donor with classical Hodgkin lymphoma.

The chain carries TRBV30 and TRBJ2-6; D remains unclear. This CDR3 has 12 amino acids. V was clipped by 4 bases and J by 4 bases, with 5 bases between them. Germline CDR1 and CDR2: GTSNPN and SVGIG (reference sequence). CDR3 region: CAWNPGANVLTF. The CDR3 DNA sequence: TGTGCCTGGAACCCGGGGGCCAACGTCCTGACTTTC.

This rearrangement joins TRBV19 to TRBJ1-5, with D possibly matching TRBD1 (6 bases). Trimming took off 2 bases at V and 6 bases at J, with 20 bases between the two ends. The germline gives CDR1 LNHDA, CDR2 SQIVND (reference sequence). CDR3 length equals 17 residues. This CDR3 reads CASSIRQGLGAGQPQHF. The DNA of the CDR3 is TGTGCCAGTAGTATAAGGCAGGGGTTAGGCGCAGGTCAGCCCCAGCATTTT.

The chain carries TRBV5-1 and TRBJ1-5; D is uncertain. The CDR3 sequence is 13 residues long. The germline V and J ends were trimmed by 0 bases and 7 bases, with 8 bases remaining between them. Germline V CDR1 and CDR2: SGHRS, YFSETQ. DNA of the CDR3: TGCGCCAGCAGCTTGGACGGGGTGCAGCCCCAGCATTTT. This gives the protein CASSLDGVQPQHF.

This chain connects TRBV5-1 to TRBJ1-5; D not certain. Germline CDR1 and CDR2: SGHRS and YFSETQ. V lost 0 bases to trimming and J lost 5 bases, with 6 bases between them. The CDR3 contains 13 residues. CDR3: CASSLGGDQPQHF. In DNA form, the CDR3 reads TGCGCCAGCAGCTTGGGAGGTGATCAGCCCCAGCATTTT.

This chain joins TRBV7-9 and TRBJ1-2, with D perhaps TRBD1 (6 bases). CDR3 size: 15 residues. The V gene lost 1 base and the J gene lost 4 bases, with 13 bases spanning the gap. Germline CDR1 is SEHNR and CDR2 is FQNEAQ (reference sequence). CDR3 DNA: TGTGCCAGCAGCTTAGATGGGGGCATCGGCTATGGCTACACCTTC. As protein: CASSLDGGIGYGYTF. Based on the CDR3 plus reference TRBV7-9 and TRBJ1-2, the full variable domain is DTGVSQNPRHKITKRGQNVTFRCDPISEHNRLYWYRQTLGQGPEFLTYFQNEAQLEKSRLLSDRFSAERPKGSFSTLEIQRTEQGDSAMYLCASSLDGGIGYGYTFGSGTRLTVV.

This chain uses TRBV7-2 with TRBJ1-4; TRBD1 is a possible D gene (5 bases). Trimming pared 0 bases from V and 7 bases from J, leaving 12 bases between. The length of the CDR3 is 15 residues. Per the germline V gene, CDR1 is SGHTA and CDR2 is FQGNSA. The CDR3 DNA follows: TGTGCCAGCAGCTTAGCGTCCCAGGGAGGTGAAAAACTGTTTTTT. This codes for CASSLASQGGEKLFF.

V gene TRBV11-2 combines with J gene TRBJ2-3; no firm D call. V dropped 5 bases and J dropped 0 bases, with 15 bases sitting between them. This CDR3 is 16 amino acids long. Germline V gene sequence: CDR1 SGHAT, CDR2 FQNNGV. The CDR3 DNA follows: TGTGCCAGCAGCCCCCAGGCAGGCACTAGCACAGATACGCAGTATTTT. Amino acid sequence: CASSPQAGTSTDTQYF.

The J gene is TRBJ2-5, the V gene TRBV2; D remains ambiguous. CDR3 length: 11 amino acids. The germline V gene has CDR1 SNHLY and CDR2 FYNNEI. The germline V and J ends were trimmed by 6 bases and 5 bases, with 7 bases remaining between them. In DNA form, the CDR3 reads TGTGCCAGCAGGGTTCTTGAGACCCAGTACTTC. Its protein product is CASRVLETQYF.

This chain links TRBV7-2 with TRBJ1-2, with 9 nucleotides matching TRBD1. This CDR3 has 15 residues. Germline trimming cut 0 bases from V and 8 bases from J; bases unmatched to any gene: 7. Germline CDR1 is SGHTA and CDR2 is FQGNSA. CDR3 DNA sequence: TGTGCCAGCAGCTTAGCGCTGGGACAGGGCCAGGGCTACACCTTC. Protein product: CASSLALGQGQGYTF.

The chain has TRBV19 and TRBJ2-5; D call uncertain. The tail of the sequence fits TRBJ2-7 better, so the J call may be wrong. This CDR3 comprises 11 residues. Looked up from germline, CDR1 is LNHDA and CDR2 is SQIVND (reference sequence). CDR3 sequence (DNA): TGTGCCAGTAGTATCAACTACGAGCAGTACTTC. It translates to CASSINYEQYF.

This clone was recorded a few times. The chain links TRBV7-9 to TRBJ1-2; 7 bases are a match to TRBD1. Germline V gives CDR1 SEHNR, CDR2 FQNEAQ (reference sequence). The CDR3 is 15 residues long. Trimming at V came to 7 bases and at J to 4 bases, leaving 12 bases not matched to a gene. The CDR3 reads CASTELGGAIYGYTF. The CDR3, as DNA: TGTGCCAGCACCGAGCTAGGGGGCGCGATCTATGGCTACACCTTC.

V and J are TRBV9 and TRBJ2-7; tentative D call: TRBD2 (7 bases). CDR1 is SGDLS and CDR2 is YYNGEE in the germline V gene. Trimming left V 0 bases short and J 0 bases short, with 13 bases between. The CDR3 runs 16 residues. The CDR3 sequence is CASSVGAGAFSYEQYF. The CDR3 bases are TGTGCCAGCAGCGTAGGGGCGGGGGCCTTCTCCTACGAGCAGTACTTC. The whole variable domain, remainder taken from reference TRBV9 and TRBJ2-7, is DSGVTQTPKHLITATGQRVTLRCSPRSGDLSVYWYQQSLDQGLQFLIQYYNGEERAKGNILERFSAQQFPDLHSELNLSSLELGDSALYFCASSVGAGAFSYEQYFGPGTRLTVT.

The DNA of the CDR3 is TGTGCCAGCAGTTACGGCGGGACAGGGCACGAGTATGGCTACACCTTC. This encodes CASSYGGTGHEYGYTF. The V call is TRBV6-5, the J call TRBJ1-2, with TRBD1 matching 9 bases. The CDR3 has 16 amino acids. J gave up 5 bases and V 2 bases, and 9 bases lay outside the gene matches. The V gene's germline CDR1 is MNHEY and CDR2 SVGAGI.

The genes are TRBV19 and TRBJ2-7, with a tentative D call TRBD2 (5 bases). The germline V gene has CDR1 LNHDA and CDR2 SQIVND (reference sequence). V gave up 4 bases and J gave up 3 bases, with 19 bases separating them. The CDR3 runs to 16 residues. CDR3 region: CASSTIFEGEGYEQYF. CDR3 DNA: TGTGCCAGTAGTACAATATTTGAGGGCGAGGGCTACGAGCAGTACTTC. Filled out from reference TRBV19 and TRBJ2-7, the complete variable domain reads DGGITQSPKYLFRKEGQNVTLSCEQNLNHDAMYWYRQDPGQGLRLIYYSQIVNDFQKGDIAEGYSVSREKKESFPLTVTSAQKNPTAFYLCASSTIFEGEGYEQYFGPGTRLTVT.

This sequence joins TRBV5-4 and TRBJ2-7; possible D gene TRBD2, 5 bases. Germline CDR1 SGHNT, CDR2 YYREEE (reference sequence). The CDR3 has 14 amino acids. Between the trimmed V and J ends, which lost 1 base and 6 bases, there was a span of 14 bases. DNA for the CDR3: TGTGCCAGCAGCTTGAATCCATTGGCGGGCGAGCAGTACTTC. This codes for CASSLNPLAGEQYF. The full variable domain, completed using reference TRBV5-4 and TRBJ2-7, is ETGVTQSPTHLIKTRGQQVTLRCSSQSGHNTVSWYQQALGQGPQFIFQYYREEENGRGNFPPRFSGLQFPNYSSELNVNALELDDSALYLCASSLNPLAGEQYFGPGTRLTVT.

The chain carries TRBV18 and TRBJ2-4; 9 nucleotides match TRBD2. Germline lookup yields CDR1 KGHSH and CDR2 LQKENI. Trimming took 0 bases from V and 0 from J; bases not matched to a gene: 9. There are 19 residues in the CDR3. The CDR3 loop reads CASSPPLAGTYLAKNIQYF. The CDR3, as DNA: TGTGCCAGCTCACCACCCCTAGCGGGAACGTATTTAGCCAAAAACATTCAGTACTTC.

V and J are TRBV12-2 and TRBJ2-1; the table's D call, TRBD2, has no DNA check behind it. TRBV12-2 is classified as a pseudogene. The CDR3 length is 15 residues. The CDR3: CASRLSGGASNEQFF. CDR3 DNA sequence: TGTGCAAGTCGCTTAAGCGGGGGGGCCAGCAATGAGCAGTTCTTC.

The chain has TRBV28 and TRBJ1-4, with TRBD1 matching over 7 bases. Looked up from germline, CDR1 is MDHEN and CDR2 is SYDVKM. CDR3 length equals 18 residues. Trimming took 5 bases from V and 0 from J; bases not matched to a gene: 12. As DNA, the CDR3 is TGTGCCAGCAGTCCGCTGACAGGGTCGGGTGCAACTAATGAAAAACTGTTTTTT. As protein: CASSPLTGSGATNEKLFF.

The chain employs TRBV29-1 and TRBJ2-3; the D gene could be TRBD1 or TRBD2 (5 bases each). Germline values: CDR1 SQVTM, CDR2 ANQGSEA. This CDR3 comprises 14 residues. V dropped 6 bases and J dropped 0 bases, with 13 bases sitting between them. DNA for the CDR3: TGCAGCGTGTTTGACTGGGGGAGCACAGATACGCAGTATTTT. Its protein is CSVFDWGSTDTQYF.

V is TRBV19 and J is TRBJ1-6; weak D call: TRBD1 (6 bases). This CDR3 has 17 amino acids. Germline V lookup: CDR1 LNHDA, CDR2 SQIVND (reference sequence). V dropped 3 bases and J dropped 4 bases, with 16 bases sitting between them. CDR3 sequence reads: CASSIQDRFIYNSPLHF. The CDR3 DNA reads TGTGCCAGTAGTATCCAGGACAGATTCATTTATAATTCACCCCTCCACTTT. The full variable domain, completed using reference TRBV19 and TRBJ1-6, is DGGITQSPKYLFRKEGQNVTLSCEQNLNHDAMYWYRQDPGQGLRLIYYSQIVNDFQKGDIAEGYSVSREKKESFPLTVTSAQKNPTAFYLCASSIQDRFIYNSPLHFGNGTRLTVT.

V usage is TRBV19 and J usage is TRBJ1-6; D is possibly TRBD1 (5 bases). In germline, CDR1 is LNHDA, CDR2 SQIVND (reference sequence). V lost 3 bases to trimming and J lost 10 bases, with 19 bases between them. CDR3 length equals 16 residues. The CDR3 here is CASSMEYGGFRSPLHF. Here the CDR3 DNA reads TGTGCCAGTAGTATGGAGTATGGGGGGTTTCGCTCACCCCTCCACTTT.

This clone was seen just once. The chain has TRBV5-1 and TRBJ1-4; 7 bases line up with TRBD1. From germline, CDR1 is SGHRS and CDR2 YFSETQ. This CDR3 region has 14 residues. V shed 4 bases and J 8 bases; nucleotides not matched to a gene: 8. The CDR3 nucleotides read TGCGCCAGCAGCCAGGGACAGAAGGAAGAAAAACTGTTTTTT. This gives the protein CASSQGQKEEKLFF.

The chain is built from TRBV29-1 and TRBJ1-2; D remains unclear. Trimming removed 0 bases at V and 5 bases at J, with 10 bases between. In germline, CDR1 is SQVTM, CDR2 ANQGSEA. This CDR3 comprises 13 residues. The CDR3: CSVEDQETYGYTF. CDR3 sequence (DNA): TGCAGCGTTGAAGATCAGGAAACTTATGGCTACACCTTC.

The V call is TRBV6-6, the J call TRBJ2-2; TRBD2 aligns across 8 bases. V lost 5 bases to trimming and J lost 3 bases; unmatched junction nucleotides: 5. The CDR3 totals 15 residues. Germline CDR1 and CDR2: MNHNY and SVGAGI (reference sequence). The CDR3 region is CASSVSGGDTGELFF. CDR3 nucleotide sequence: TGTGCCAGCAGTGTGAGCGGGGGAGACACCGGGGAGCTGTTTTTT.

The rearrangement joins TRBV10-3 to TRBJ1-2; D ambiguous. Trimming stripped 7 bases from V and 3 bases from J, with 12 bases between. CDR1 and CDR2 from the germline V gene are ENHRY and SYGVKD. The CDR3 runs 13 residues. CDR3 coding DNA: TGTGCCATCAAAGCCCCGATTGACTATGGCTACACCTTC. Its protein is CAIKAPIDYGYTF.

The chain joins TRBV14 to TRBJ2-2; perhaps D is TRBD1 or TRBD2 (5 bases each). CDR3 length: 15 residues. Germline V CDR1 and CDR2: SGHDN, FVKESK. V was trimmed by 4 bases and J by 0 bases, leaving 9 bases between them. The chain's CDR3 is CASSRGWANTGELFF. The CDR3 DNA is TGTGCCAGCAGCCGGGGGTGGGCGAACACCGGGGAGCTGTTTTTT.

This sequence joins TRBV30 and TRBJ1-4; D unresolved. Germline assignment: CDR1 GTSNPN and CDR2 SVGIG (reference sequence). This CDR3 contains 14 residues. V was shortened by 0 bases and J by 0 bases, with 5 bases between the two germline ends. The CDR3 DNA is TGTGCCTGGAGTGTGCATGCAACTAATGAAAAACTGTTTTTT. Translating it yields CAWSVHATNEKLFF.